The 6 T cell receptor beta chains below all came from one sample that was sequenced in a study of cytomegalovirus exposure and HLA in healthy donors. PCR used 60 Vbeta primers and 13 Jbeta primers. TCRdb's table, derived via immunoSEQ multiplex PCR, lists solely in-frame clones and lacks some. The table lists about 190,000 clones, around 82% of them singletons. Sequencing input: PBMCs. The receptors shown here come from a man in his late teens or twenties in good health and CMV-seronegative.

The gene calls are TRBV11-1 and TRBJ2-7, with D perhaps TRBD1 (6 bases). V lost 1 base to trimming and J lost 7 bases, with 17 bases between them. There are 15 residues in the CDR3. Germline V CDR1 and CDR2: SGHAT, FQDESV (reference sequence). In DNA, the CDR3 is TGTGCCAGCAGCTTAGATCCTCGGGCAGGGGAAGAGCAGTACTTC. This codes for CASSLDPRAGEEQYF.

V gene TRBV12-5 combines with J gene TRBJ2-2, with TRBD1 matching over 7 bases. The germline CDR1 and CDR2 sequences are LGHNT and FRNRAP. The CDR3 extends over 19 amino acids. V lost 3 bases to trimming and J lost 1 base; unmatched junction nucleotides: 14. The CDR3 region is CASGFWTGPSGRNTGELFF. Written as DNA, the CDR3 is TGTGCTAGTGGTTTCTGGACAGGACCAAGCGGAAGGAACACCGGGGAGCTGTTTTTT.

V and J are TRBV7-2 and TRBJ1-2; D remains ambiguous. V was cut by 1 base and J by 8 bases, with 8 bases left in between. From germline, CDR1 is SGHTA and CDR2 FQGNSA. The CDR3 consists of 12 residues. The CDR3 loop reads CASSLVAHGYTF. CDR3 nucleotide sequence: TGTGCCAGCAGCTTAGTGGCACACGGCTACACCTTC.

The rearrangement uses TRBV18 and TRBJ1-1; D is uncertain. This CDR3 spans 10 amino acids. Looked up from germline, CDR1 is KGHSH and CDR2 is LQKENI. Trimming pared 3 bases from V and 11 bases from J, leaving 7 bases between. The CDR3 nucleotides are TGTGCCAGCTCACCTGACTCGGCTTTCTTT. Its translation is CASSPDSAFF. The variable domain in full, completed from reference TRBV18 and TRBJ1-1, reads NAGVMQNPRHLVRRRGQEARLRCSPMKGHSHVYWYRQLPEEGLKFMVYLQKENIIDESGMPKERFSAEFPKEGPSILRIQQVVRGDSAAYFCASSPDSAFFGQGTRLTVV.

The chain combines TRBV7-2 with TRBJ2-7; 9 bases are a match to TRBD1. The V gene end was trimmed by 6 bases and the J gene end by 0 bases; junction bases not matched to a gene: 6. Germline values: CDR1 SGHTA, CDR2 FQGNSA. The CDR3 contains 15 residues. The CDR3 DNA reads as TGTGCCAGCAGTTCTACAGGGGGCCCCTCCTACGAGCAGTACTTC. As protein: CASSSTGGPSYEQYF.

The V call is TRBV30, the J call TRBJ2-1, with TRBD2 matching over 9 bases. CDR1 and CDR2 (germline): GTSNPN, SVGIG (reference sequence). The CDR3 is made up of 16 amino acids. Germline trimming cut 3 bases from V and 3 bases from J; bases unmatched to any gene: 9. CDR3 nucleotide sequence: TGTGCCTGGAGGGAACAGGGACTAGCTCTCTACAATGAGCAGTTCTTC. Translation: CAWREQGLALYNEQFF.